One and the same sample provided the 31 T cell receptor beta chains below, sequenced in a study of T cells in localized non-small cell lung cancer (TCRdb year 2020). Library preparation used the immunoSEQ multiplex PCR assay. What TCRdb holds here is the immuneACCESS table cut down to in-frame rearrangements. Part of the clones is not present; checked against another copy, under half of the missing clones reflect an unresolved V gene, and the others are unexplained. The sample data list some 9,600 clones, and 90% of these were observed just once. About a sixth of the sample is in the top ten clones. Source: peripheral blood, taken before any cancer treatment. These receptors all come from a male donor older than 55 with stage III squamous cell lung carcinoma.

The genes are TRBV7-2 and TRBJ1-4; 11 bases line up with TRBD1. V shed 5 bases, J shed 7 bases, and the junction held 3 bases outside the gene matches. The CDR3 has 14 residues. The germline CDR1 and CDR2 sequences are SGHTA and FQGNSA. The CDR3 spells CASSPGTGGEKLFF. Here the CDR3 DNA reads TGTGCCAGCAGCCCCGGGACAGGGGGTGAAAAACTGTTTTTT. The entire variable domain, with the rest obtained from reference TRBV7-2 and TRBJ1-4, is as follows: GAGVSQSPSNKVTEKGKDVELRCDPISGHTALYWYRQSLGQGLEFLIYFQGNSAPDKSGLPSDRFSAERTGGSVSTLTIQRTQQEDSAVYLCASSPGTGGEKLFFGSGTQLSVL.

This chain uses TRBV27 with TRBJ2-3; 10 nucleotides line up with TRBD2. V lost 3 bases and J lost 1; bases outside the gene matches: 4. CDR3 length: 16 residues. Germline CDR1 and CDR2: MNHEY and SMNVEV (reference sequence). In DNA, the CDR3 is TGTGCCAGCAGTTTCCTACTAGCGGGGCGCACAGATACGCAGTATTTT. Translating gives CASSFLLAGRTDTQYF.

The chain carries TRBV6-1 and TRBJ1-1; D not resolved. V was pared by 4 bases and J by 1 base, with 10 bases between. Germline CDR1 and CDR2: MNHNS and SASEGT. The CDR3 is made up of 14 amino acids. CDR3 amino acids: CASSVSGGNTEAFF. The CDR3 DNA is TGTGCCAGCAGTGTTTCAGGAGGGAACACTGAAGCTTTCTTT.

The rearrangement links TRBV6-1 to TRBJ2-7; D is uncertain. The CDR3 runs 15 residues. Trimming left V 8 bases short and J 6 bases short, with 23 bases between. Germline V gene lookup returns CDR1 MNHNS and CDR2 SASEGT. CDR3 protein: CASHEQKGFRGEQYF. CDR3 coding DNA: TGTGCCAGCCATGAACAGAAGGGTTTCCGAGGCGAGCAGTACTTC.

The V and J genes are TRBV4-1 and TRBJ1-1, with D maybe TRBD1 (5 bases). The CDR3 covers 16 residues. The V end was cut by 0 bases, the J end by 5 bases, with 16 bases between. The germline V gene encodes CDR1 MGHRA and CDR2 YSYEKL. The CDR3 here is CASSQDEMGGGTEAFF. For the CDR3, the DNA is TGCGCCAGCAGCCAAGATGAGATGGGGGGTGGGACTGAAGCTTTCTTT.

The chain is built from TRBV7-9 and TRBJ2-6; D is unresolved. The CDR3 totals 17 residues. The V end was cut by 5 bases, the J end by 0 bases, with 14 bases between. Germline CDR1 SEHNR, CDR2 FQNEAQ (reference sequence). This CDR3 is CASSPYTGFSGANVLTF. The CDR3 DNA reads TGTGCCAGCAGCCCGTACACTGGGTTCTCTGGGGCCAACGTCCTGACTTTC.

The table lists this clone with a count of one. The V call is TRBV9, the J call TRBJ2-5, with D possibly matching TRBD1 (5 bases). The CDR3 consists of 15 residues. The germline gives CDR1 SGDLS, CDR2 YYNGEE. The V and J ends lost 0 bases and 4 bases respectively, with 13 bases between them. The CDR3 loop is CASSVGGLVRETQYF. The CDR3 nucleotides are TGTGCCAGCAGCGTAGGGGGCCTAGTGAGAGAGACCCAGTACTTC.

This chain uses TRBV6-1 with TRBJ2-1; 11 nucleotides agree with TRBD1. Losses at the gene ends were 7 bases for V and 4 bases for J; bases not matched to a gene: 6. This CDR3 contains 15 residues. From germline, CDR1 is MNHNS and CDR2 SASEGT. Written as DNA, the CDR3 is TGTGCCAGCAAGAAGGACAGGGGGCTGTACAATGAGCAGTTCTTC. Amino acid sequence: CASKKDRGLYNEQFF.

This rearrangement joins TRBV18 to TRBJ2-3; 7 nucleotides line up with TRBD1. The trim removed 4 bases at V and 1 base at J, leaving 2 bases unmatched. CDR1 is KGHSH and CDR2 is LQKENI in the germline V gene. CDR3 length: 14 residues. CDR3 sequence reads: CASSLDRGTDTQYF. The CDR3 DNA is TGTGCCAGCTCACTCGACAGGGGCACAGATACGCAGTATTTT.

The chain has TRBV6-5 and TRBJ1-5, with TRBD1 matching over 10 bases. The junction had 4 bases not matched to a gene; V was cut back by 6 bases and J by 2 bases. The CDR3 has 15 residues. Germline CDR1 is MNHEY and CDR2 is SVGAGI. The CDR3 loop reads CASSRGTGGNQPQHF. The CDR3 DNA reads TGTGCCAGCAGCCGCGGGACAGGGGGCAATCAGCCCCAGCATTTT.

The chain links TRBV28 to TRBJ2-2; 7 nucleotides align to TRBD1. There are 15 residues in the CDR3. The V and J ends lost 4 bases and 2 bases, in that order; junction bases with no gene match: 4. The germline V gene has CDR1 MDHEN and CDR2 SYDVKM. CDR3 in DNA: TGTGCCAGCAGTTGGGGGACAGACAACACCGGGGAGCTGTTTTTT. This sequence encodes CASSWGTDNTGELFF.

The chain employs TRBV9 and TRBJ1-1; no clear D. Per the germline V gene, CDR1 is SGDLS and CDR2 is YYNGEE. The V end was cut by 4 bases, the J end by 4 bases, with 11 bases between. This CDR3 region has 13 residues. The chain's CDR3 is CASSSFSGTEAFF. CDR3 nucleotide sequence: TGTGCCAGCAGCTCCTTTAGTGGCACTGAAGCTTTCTTT.

The chain joins TRBV5-4 to TRBJ2-5, with TRBD1 matching over 8 bases. There are 15 residues in the CDR3. V dropped 6 bases and J dropped 1; count of bases not matched to a gene: 8. Per the germline V gene, CDR1 is SGHNT and CDR2 is YYREEE (reference sequence). CDR3: CASTPTGASQETQYF. The CDR3 bases are TGTGCCAGCACACCGACAGGGGCCTCCCAAGAGACCCAGTACTTC.

J is TRBJ2-2 and V is TRBV6-5, with unresolved D. Germline CDR1 is MNHEY and CDR2 is SVGAGI. The CDR3 length is 12 residues. V gave up 6 bases and J gave up 4 bases, with 6 bases separating them. Written as DNA, the CDR3 is TGTGCCAGCAGGCCAGCCACCGGGGAGCTGTTTTTT. Translation: CASRPATGELFF.

This chain connects TRBV7-9 to TRBJ1-2; no reliable D call. CDR1 SEHNR and CDR2 FQNEAQ come from the germline V gene (reference sequence). The CDR3 runs 12 residues. Trimming pared 0 bases from V and 8 bases from J, leaving 7 bases between. Here the CDR3 DNA reads TGTGCCAGCAGCTTAGCTGGGGAGGGCTACACCTTC. Protein: CASSLAGEGYTF.

The V call is TRBV4-1, the J call TRBJ1-2; D unresolved. Trimming took off 0 bases at V and 4 bases at J, with 12 bases between the two ends. CDR1 is MGHRA and CDR2 is YSYEKL in the germline V gene. The CDR3 is made up of 15 amino acids. The CDR3 DNA follows: TGCGCCAGCAGCCAAGAACCCCAGAGGACCTATGGCTACACCTTC. Encoded protein: CASSQEPQRTYGYTF.

This clone was found a few times. The chain employs TRBV9 and TRBJ2-7; D possibly corresponds to TRBD2 (7 bases). The CDR3 covers 15 residues. The germline gives CDR1 SGDLS, CDR2 YYNGEE. V lost 1 base, J lost 2 bases, and 13 bases lay in between. The CDR3 loop reads CASSVKKGGTYEQYF. The CDR3 nucleotides read TGTGCCAGCAGCGTAAAGAAGGGGGGGACCTACGAGCAGTACTTC.

The rearrangement links TRBV15 to TRBJ2-2, with TRBD2 matching 10 bases. This CDR3 is built from 16 residues. Trimming removed 1 base from V and 6 bases from J; junction bases left unmatched: 5. Per the germline V gene, CDR1 is LNHNV and CDR2 is YYDKDF (reference sequence). The CDR3 coding sequence is TGTGCCACCAGCAGAGCAGTGGGGACTAGCGCCGGGGAGCTGTTTTTT. Its protein product is CATSRAVGTSAGELFF.

The DNA for the CDR3 is TGTGCCAGCAGTGAAGGCGGGTCCAATGAAAAACTGTTTTTT. Its protein is CASSEGGSNEKLFF. J is TRBJ1-4 and V is TRBV25-1; D unresolved. Germline CDR1 reads MGHDK; CDR2 reads SYGVNS. The CDR3 runs to 14 residues. V lost 2 bases and J lost 5, with 9 bases in between. Full variable domain (missing parts from reference TRBV25-1 and TRBJ1-4): EADIYQTPRYLVIGTGKKITLECSQTMGHDKMYWYQQDPGMELHLIHYSYGVNSTEKGDLSSESTVSRIRTEHFPLTLESARPSHTSQYLCASSEGGSNEKLFFGSGTQLSVL.

The rearrangement uses TRBV5-6 and TRBJ1-1; D perhaps matches TRBD1 (5 bases). This CDR3 has 13 residues. Trimming left V 6 bases short and J 3 bases short, with 12 bases between. CDR1 is SGHDT and CDR2 is YYEEEE in the germline V gene. The CDR3 loop is CASTTGGYTEAFF. The CDR3, as DNA: TGTGCCAGCACCACTGGGGGGTACACTGAAGCTTTCTTT.

The chain combines TRBV6-6 with TRBJ2-7; 9 nucleotides line up with TRBD2. The V and J ends lost 8 bases and 3 bases, in that order; junction bases with no gene match: 5. From germline, CDR1 is MNHNY and CDR2 SVGAGI (reference sequence). The CDR3 extends over 13 amino acids. This CDR3 is CASGRTSDYEQYF. The CDR3 nucleotides are TGTGCCAGCGGGCGGACTAGCGACTACGAGCAGTACTTC.

This clone has only a few counts. This chain joins TRBV7-9 and TRBJ2-7; the D is unclear. With 1 base removed from V and 0 bases from J, the gap between germline ends came to 10 bases. The CDR3 has 15 residues. Germline CDR1 SEHNR, CDR2 FQNEAQ (reference sequence). CDR3 nucleotides: TGTGCCAGCAGCTTAGTTGTCGGAGCCTCCTACGAGCAGTACTTC. Its protein is CASSLVVGASYEQYF.

J is TRBJ2-2 and V is TRBV5-4; 10 nucleotides align to TRBD1. The trim removed 4 bases at V and 4 bases at J, leaving 7 bases unmatched. The CDR3 length is 16 residues. Germline V gene sequence: CDR1 SGHNT, CDR2 YYREEE (reference sequence). The CDR3 reads CASSKGTGEGTGELFF. In DNA form, the CDR3 reads TGTGCCAGCAGCAAAGGGACAGGGGAGGGCACCGGGGAGCTGTTTTTT.

The CDR3 nucleotides read TGTGCCATCAGTGAAGGACGGAGAGCCGGGGAGCTGTTTTTT. Translated: CAISEGRRAGELFF. The rearrangement links TRBV10-3 to TRBJ2-2; D gene unclear. CDR3 length equals 14 residues. V was cut by 3 bases and J by 6 bases, with 11 bases left in between. The germline V gene encodes CDR1 ENHRY and CDR2 SYGVKD.

The J gene is TRBJ1-5, the V gene TRBV5-8, with 10 bases lining up with TRBD1. V lost 4 bases and J lost 7; bases outside the gene matches: 5. Germline-derived CDR1 and CDR2 are SGHTS and YDEGEE. This CDR3 is 14 amino acids long. The DNA of the CDR3 is TGTGCCAGCAGCATCCGGACAGGGGGGCAGCCCCAGCATTTT. Translated: CASSIRTGGQPQHF.

The V call is TRBV5-6, the J call TRBJ2-3; D may be TRBD2 (5 bases). The germline V gene encodes CDR1 SGHDT and CDR2 YYEEEE. The CDR3 is made up of 14 amino acids. Trimming removed 6 bases at V and 3 bases at J, with 14 bases between. The CDR3 DNA sequence: TGTGCCAGCACTCCCGGTCCGGGGACAGATACGCAGTATTTT. This translates into CASTPGPGTDTQYF.

This clone is large (0.1 to 1%) by share. V usage is TRBV7-6 and J usage is TRBJ1-6; D is ambiguous. The V end lost 1 base, the J end lost 7 bases, and 11 bases lay between the germline ends. Per the germline V gene, CDR1 is SGHVS and CDR2 is FNYEAQ. This CDR3 comprises 15 residues. In nucleotides, the CDR3 is TGTGCCAGCAGCTTAGGCAGCGGCCTGAATTCACCCCTCCACTTT. It translates to CASSLGSGLNSPLHF. The whole variable domain, filled in from reference TRBV7-6 and TRBJ1-6, reads GAGVSQSPRYKVTKRGQDVALRCDPISGHVSLYWYRQALGQGPEFLTYFNYEAQQDKSGLPNDRFSAERPEGSISTLTIQRTEQRDSAMYRCASSLGSGLNSPLHFGNGTRLTVT.

V gene TRBV7-2 combines with J gene TRBJ2-7; 9 bases agree with TRBD1. Germline CDR1 reads SGHTA; CDR2 reads FQGNSA. The CDR3 covers 15 residues. The V and J ends lost 4 bases and 2 bases, in that order; junction bases with no gene match: 6. CDR3 in amino acids: CASSSGQGRTYEQYF. In DNA form, the CDR3 reads TGTGCCAGCAGCTCCGGACAGGGGCGGACCTACGAGCAGTACTTC.

The V call is TRBV30, the J call TRBJ1-5, with 7 bases matching TRBD1. The CDR3 covers 18 residues. Germline values: CDR1 GTSNPN, CDR2 SVGIG (reference sequence). Trimming at V came to 3 bases and at J to 5 bases, leaving 19 bases not matched to a gene. For the CDR3, the DNA is TGTGCCTGGAGCGCAGTGACCTTGACAGGGTATAGGGATCAGCCCCAGCATTTT. Its protein product is CAWSAVTLTGYRDQPQHF.

The chain joins TRBV5-1 to TRBJ2-1, with D unclear. Trimming removed 0 bases from V and 5 bases from J, with 12 bases in between. There are 15 residues in the CDR3. Per the germline V gene, CDR1 is SGHRS and CDR2 is YFSETQ. CDR3 amino acids: CASSLGAFSNNEQFF. The CDR3 DNA reads as TGCGCCAGCAGCTTGGGGGCCTTCTCTAACAATGAGCAGTTCTTC.

V usage is TRBV11-2 and J usage is TRBJ2-3; 11 bases fit TRBD1. After removal of 0 bases from V and 5 bases from J, the junction contained 7 bases not matched to a gene. CDR1 and CDR2 from the germline V gene are SGHAT and FQNNGV. This CDR3 is built from 17 residues. The CDR3 DNA reads TGTGCCAGCAGCTTAGAGGTGGACAGGGGGCGCAAAGATACGCAGTATTTT. It specifies CASSLEVDRGRKDTQYF.